The 10 T cell receptor beta chains below all came from one sample that was sequenced in a study of neurological immune-mediated disorders. TCRdb reprocessed the 5' RACE reads with MiXCR, giving one entry per CDR3 protein. The repertoire holds 80,000 to 95,000 distinct CDR3 sequences, around 3.6% seen once, with about 2.9% in the top ten. Material for sequencing was PBMCs. All receptors derive from a woman in her forties or fifties with multiple sclerosis.

In this sample, this clonotype turned up many times. The V gene is TRBV12-3 or TRBV12-4, the J gene TRBJ1-1; D ambiguous. The CDR3 totals 14 residues. The V end lost 3 bases, the J end lost 11 bases, and 19 bases lay between the germline ends. The CDR3 reads CASSLKAGQGWAFF. The DNA of the CDR3 is TGTGCCAGCAGTTTGAAGGCAGGCCAAGGCTGGGCTTTCTTT.

This clonotype was counted a few times. The chain combines TRBV20-1 with TRBJ2-4; D might be TRBD2 (5 bases). Between the trimmed V and J ends, which lost 6 bases and 4 bases, there was a span of 16 bases. The CDR3 totals 14 residues. The germline V gene encodes CDR1 DFQATT and CDR2 SNEGSKA (reference sequence). The CDR3 sequence: CSADSGTAKNIQYF. In nucleotides, the CDR3 is TGCAGTGCCGACTCGGGAACAGCAAAAAACATTCAGTACTTC.

This clonotype was detected ten times or more. The V call is TRBV20-1, the J call TRBJ1-1, with TRBD1 matching over 9 bases. V was pared by 7 bases and J by 0 bases, with 6 bases of the junction left unmatched. The CDR3 extends over 14 amino acids. Germline assignment: CDR1 DFQATT and CDR2 SNEGSKA (reference sequence). The CDR3 region is CSVPGQGMNTEAFF. The CDR3 nucleotides are TGCAGTGTACCGGGACAGGGCATGAACACTGAAGCTTTCTTT.

V and J are TRBV27 and TRBJ1-2; no firm D call. Between the trimmed V and J ends, which lost 5 bases and 1 base, there was a span of 8 bases. Germline V gene data show CDR1 as MNHEY and CDR2 as SMNVEV (reference sequence). The CDR3 length is 13 residues. DNA of the CDR3: TGTGCCAGCAGTCTACAGTATAACTATGGCTACACCTTC. Translation gives CASSLQYNYGYTF.

This clonotype was counted at least ten times. The chain has TRBV20-1 and TRBJ1-3, with unresolved D. Trimming shortened V by 1 base and J by 0 bases, and 10 bases separated the two germline ends. This CDR3 is 15 amino acids long. Germline V gives CDR1 DFQATT, CDR2 SNEGSKA (reference sequence). CDR3 in DNA: TGCAGTGCTAGAGTGGGAACGAGCTCTGGAAACACCATATATTTT. Its protein is CSARVGTSSGNTIYF.

This clonotype came up many times. The gene calls are TRBV4-2 and TRBJ2-1; TRBD2 matches at 12 bases. V trimming: 1 base; J trimming: 2 bases; junction bases outside the gene matches: 3. The V gene's germline CDR1 is LGHNA and CDR2 YNFKEQ. The CDR3 covers 17 residues. CDR3 in amino acids: CASSQVGLAGTYNEQFF. DNA of the CDR3: TGTGCCAGCAGCCAAGTCGGACTAGCGGGGACCTACAATGAGCAGTTCTTC.

In this sample, this clonotype turned up many times. The chain couples TRBV7-9 to TRBJ1-2, with D perhaps matching TRBD1 (5 bases). This CDR3 comprises 14 residues. Germline CDR1 reads SEHNR; CDR2 reads FQNEAQ (reference sequence). Trimming removed 5 bases at V and 1 base at J, with 11 bases between. The CDR3 is CASSPGTVNYGYTF. The CDR3, as DNA: TGTGCCAGCAGCCCTGGGACGGTTAACTATGGCTACACCTTC.

In its sample, this clonotype was seen many times. The chain has TRBV20-1 and TRBJ2-5; 10 bases are a match to TRBD2. This CDR3 has 17 amino acids. Per germline, CDR1 DFQATT and CDR2 SNEGSKA (reference sequence). V lost 0 bases and J lost 2; bases outside the gene matches: 9. CDR3 nucleotides: TGCAGTGCTAGAGATGGACTAGCGGACAAAGTACAAGAGACCCAGTACTTC. As protein: CSARDGLADKVQETQYF.

This clonotype came up many times. V gene TRBV12-3 or TRBV12-4 combines with J gene TRBJ1-2; D is undetermined. V lost 7 bases, J lost 1 base, and 7 bases lay in between. The CDR3 consists of 12 residues. The CDR3 coding sequence is TGTGCCAGCACCCAGAATAACTATGGCTACACCTTC. This codes for CASTQNNYGYTF.

This clonotype has ten or more counts. The chain couples TRBV20-1 to TRBJ1-4, with 12 bases identical to TRBD1. The ends lost 0 bases at V and 4 bases at J; junction bases unmatched: 9. Germline CDR1 is DFQATT and CDR2 is SNEGSKA (reference sequence). The CDR3 covers 18 residues. Here the CDR3 DNA reads TGCAGTGCTAGAGAAAACCGGGACAGGGGGCCTAATAATGAAAAACTGTTTTTT. It specifies CSARENRDRGPNNEKLFF.